Shown below are 23 T cell receptor beta chains from a single sample sequenced in a study of tumor-infiltrating lymphocytes in primary liver carcinoma. Extraction of RNA together with DNA used roughly 20-32 mg of unsorted bulk tissue. Starting material of 500 ng total RNA yielded TCR beta cDNA via a constant-region primer. Slightly modified ARM-PCR, run as three nested multiplex PCR rounds, produced the TCR beta libraries. Amplification in the first two PCR rounds was performed using TRBV1-TRBV30 forward primers and a C-beta reverse primer for 10 cycles each. TCRdb recomputed calls from the multiplex PCR reads with MiXCR, one row per CDR3 protein. Of fewer than 90,000 distinct CDR3 sequences in the sample, approximately 70% were seen once. Material: liver tumor tissue from sampling region 1. Specified subset: tumor region T1, superior pole. The source is a man between 40 and 49 years old with primary liver carcinoma and hepatitis B virus infection.

As for this clonotype: Given the absence of the conserved phenylalanine or tryptophan at the CDR3 end, a read error is likely. DNA of the CDR3: TGTGCCAGCAGCCCCACGACAGGGGGCTTCGCGAACACCGCGGAGCTGTTTGTT. It is translated as CASSPTTGGFANTAELFV. V is TRBV5-4 and J is TRBJ2-2; 10 nucleotides match TRBD1. The CDR3 length is 18 residues. From germline, CDR1 is SGHNT and CDR2 YYREEE (reference sequence).

Only one count was recorded for this clonotype. This chain uses TRBV14 with TRBJ1-1, with unresolved D. Trimming left V 0 bases short and J 14 bases short, with 13 bases between. Germline CDR1 SGHDN, CDR2 FVKESK. The CDR3 extends over 12 amino acids. CDR3 sequence: CASSQDQAEVFF. CDR3 nucleotides: TGTGCCAGCAGCCAAGACCAGGCTGAAGTCTTCTTT.

A word on this clonotype: One end of the junction fails to match germline, which may point to a read error. The rearrangement links TRBV4-1 to TRBJ2-7; TRBD2 aligns across 7 bases. CDR1 is MGHRA, CDR2 YSYEKL, per germline. The CDR3 runs 13 residues. The CDR3 coding sequence is TGTGCCAGCAGCCGGGACTACAACTACGAGGAGTACTTC. Its protein product is CASSRDYNYEEYF.

This clonotype occurred a few times. This clone may be a read error of a much larger clone one base away. The rearrangement links TRBV7-9 to TRBJ2-1; 8 nucleotides match TRBD2. Germline loops: CDR1 SEHNR, CDR2 FQNEAQ (reference sequence). Trimming removed 5 bases from V and 7 bases from J; junction bases left unmatched: 10. The CDR3 totals 15 residues. CDR3 DNA: TGTGCCAGCAGCCTCACGGGTAGCGGGGCAAATGAGCAGTTCTTC. This translates into CASSLTGSGANEQFF.

Note on this clonotype: One end of the junction varies from germline; a read error may be responsible. The chain combines TRBV28 with TRBJ1-5; D not resolved. The CDR3 extends over 13 amino acids. Germline V gene lookup returns CDR1 MDHEN and CDR2 SYDVKM. The CDR3 nucleotides read TGTGTCAACAGTGGTCGGCGAGATCAGCCCCAGCGTTTC. Translating gives CVNSGRRDQPQRF.

This clonotype was counted ten times or more. CDR3: CASRNPGGLDTQYF. The DNA of the CDR3 is TGTGCCAGCAGGAACCCGGGAGGCTTAGATACGCAGTATTTT. The rearrangement uses TRBV6-5 and TRBJ2-3, with 7 bases fitting TRBD2. The V and J ends lost 6 bases and 5 bases, in that order; junction bases with no gene match: 8. CDR3 size: 14 residues. Germline V lookup: CDR1 MNHEY, CDR2 SVGAGI.

A remark on this clonotype: This CDR3 fails to terminate in the conserved phenylalanine or tryptophan, so it likely reflects a read error. The chain couples TRBV6-5 to TRBJ1-2; D is unresolved. Germline CDR1 reads MNHEY; CDR2 reads SVGAGI. V gave up 5 bases and J gave up 8 bases, with 15 bases separating them. This CDR3 spans 13 amino acids. CDR3 sequence (DNA): TGTGCCAGCAGTCCGGAGGGCCTAGGAGGCTACACCTAC. Protein: CASSPEGLGGYTY.

With respect to this clonotype: With a much larger clone just one base away, this may be a read error. The chain couples TRBV28 to TRBJ1-3; maybe TRBD1 (5 bases). CDR1 is MDHEN and CDR2 is SYDVKM in the germline V gene. The CDR3 has 16 amino acids. The DNA of the CDR3 is TGTGCCTGCAGCTCCCCGGGGCAGGTCTCTGGAAACACCATATATTTT. It translates to CACSSPGQVSGNTIYF.

Comment on this clonotype: An end of the junction differs from the germline gene, which may be a read error. The V gene is TRBV11-2, the J gene TRBJ2-7; D gene unclear. Germline loops: CDR1 SGHAT, CDR2 FQNNGV. This CDR3 comprises 14 residues. CDR3 DNA sequence: TGCGCCAGAAGCTTAACCGACGGAGCCTACGAGCGGTACTTC. Encoded protein: CARSLTDGAYERYF.

As for this clonotype: The final CDR3 position lacks the conserved phenylalanine or tryptophan, pointing to a likely read error. CDR3 residues: CASRSRDSTHQETQYL. In nucleotides, the CDR3 is TGTGCCAGCAGATCCCGGGACTCGACCCACCAAGAGACACAGTACCTC. This chain links TRBV11-2 with TRBJ2-5, with D possibly being TRBD2 (6 bases). CDR1 is SGHAT and CDR2 is FQNNGV in the germline V gene. This CDR3 comprises 16 residues.

With respect to this clonotype: One end of the junction is discordant with germline, which a read error may explain. The DNA for the CDR3 is TGTGCCAGCAGTCTCATAGGGGATGGCTACGAACAGTACTTC. Protein: CASSLIGDGYEQYF. The chain couples TRBV7-9 to TRBJ2-7, with D possibly matching TRBD1 (5 bases). CDR1 is SEHNR and CDR2 is FQNEAQ in the germline V gene (reference sequence). The CDR3 totals 14 residues.

The rearrangement links TRBV29-1 to TRBJ2-5, with D possibly being TRBD2 (6 bases). CDR3 length: 15 amino acids. V lost 8 bases and J 2 bases, leaving 21 bases between the germline ends. Germline V gene lookup returns CDR1 SQVTM and CDR2 ANQGSEA. For the CDR3, the DNA is TGCAGCATCCGGATGGGCGGGATGTTGCAAGAGACCCAGTACTTC. This translates into CSIRMGGMLQETQYF.

In the case of this clonotype: Germline is not matched at one junction end, which may reflect a read error. The chain combines TRBV11-2 with TRBJ2-1; TRBD2 agrees at 7 bases. This CDR3 has 16 residues. The germline V gene encodes CDR1 SGHAT and CDR2 FQNNGV. This CDR3 is CASSSRPIGRIYEQFF. The CDR3, as DNA: TGTGCCAGTAGCTCGCGTCCCATCGGGAGGATCTATGAGCAGTTCTTC.

Points on this clonotype: Mismatch with germline at one junction end may stem from a read error. This chain links TRBV4-1 with TRBJ2-7; D is perhaps TRBD2 (6 bases). The CDR3 consists of 17 residues. CDR1 is MGHRA and CDR2 is YSYEKL in the germline V gene. CDR3 region: CASSLYHSGGGSYEQYF. Here the CDR3 DNA reads TGCGCCAGCAGCCTTTACCATAGCGGAGGCGGCTCCTACGAGCAATACTTC.

This clonotype appeared a few times. Since a much larger clone is just one base distant, this may be a read error. The chain uses TRBV4-1 and TRBJ1-1; tentatively, D is TRBD1 (5 bases). Germline V lookup: CDR1 MGHRA, CDR2 YSYEKL. The V gene lost 1 base and the J gene lost 0 bases, with 15 bases spanning the gap. This CDR3 has 17 amino acids. The CDR3 spells CASSQGRGLIMNTEAFF. Here the CDR3 DNA reads TGCGCCAGCAGCCAAGGAAGGGGACTTATCATGAACACTGAAGCTTTCTTT.

As concerns this clonotype: The junction shows a germline mismatch at one end, possibly a read error. J is TRBJ2-7 and V is TRBV20-1; 7 bases are a match to TRBD2. The CDR3 length is 14 residues. The V gene's germline CDR1 is DFQATT and CDR2 SNEGSKA (reference sequence). The CDR3 sequence: CSASQAGYPYELYF. The DNA of the CDR3 is TGCAGTGCTAGCCAAGCGGGATACCCCTACGAGCTGTACTTC.

The genes are TRBV6-5 and TRBJ2-2; unclear D gene. CDR1 is MNHEY, CDR2 SVGAGI, per germline. The CDR3 has 15 residues. V lost 10 bases and J lost 4, with 19 bases in between. The CDR3 protein is CANNYGDLVTGELFF. The CDR3 nucleotides read TGTGCCAACAATTACGGTGACCTTGTCACCGGGGAGCTGTTTTTT.

On this clonotype itself: The junction departs from the called germline gene at one end, perhaps through a read error. The chain employs TRBV12-3 or TRBV12-4 and TRBJ1-2, with D uncertain. This CDR3 region has 13 residues. CDR3 sequence (DNA): TGTGCCAGCAGTTTAGCATCGGAGAACGGCTATACCTTC. It is translated as CASSLASENGYTF.

Turning to this clonotype: This could be a read error, since a much larger clone is one nucleotide away. This chain joins TRBV10-3 and TRBJ2-1, with 9 bases that match TRBD2. J was trimmed by 6 bases and V by 10 bases; bases with no gene match: 7. Germline V gene lookup returns CDR1 ENHRY and CDR2 SYGVKD. This CDR3 spans 13 amino acids. In nucleotides, the CDR3 is TGTGCCACCGGGACTAGCAGTTTCAATGAGCAGTTCTTC. Translating gives CATGTSSFNEQFF.

Points on this clonotype: Given a much more abundant clone one base away, this may be a read error. The chain has TRBV5-1 and TRBJ2-6; the D is unclear. The length of the CDR3 is 16 residues. Looked up from germline, CDR1 is SGHRS and CDR2 is YFSETQ. The CDR3 bases are TGCGCCAGCAACTTGGATGTGTTCTCTGGGGCCAACGTCCTGACTTTC. Amino acids: CASNLDVFSGANVLTF. The full variable domain, completed using reference TRBV5-1 and TRBJ2-6, is KAGVTQTPRYLIKTRGQQVTLSCSPISGHRSVSWYQQTPGQGLQFLFEYFSETQRNKGNFPGRFSGRQFSNSRSEMNVSTLELGDSALYLCASNLDVFSGANVLTFGAGSRLTVL.

The sample holds a few counts of this clonotype. This CDR3 fails to terminate in the conserved phenylalanine or tryptophan, so it likely reflects a read error. The V gene is TRBV29-1, the J gene TRBJ2-2; D remains unclear. Germline V gene data show CDR1 as SQVTM and CDR2 as ANQGSEA. Trimming took 1 base from V and 2 from J, leaving 8 bases between them. The CDR3 has 14 amino acids. In DNA form, the CDR3 reads TGCAGCGTTGAAGTGACATCAAACACCGGGGAGCTGTTTCTT. Protein: CSVEVTSNTGELFL.

Points on this clonotype: An end of the junction differs from the germline gene, which may be a read error. The chain employs TRBV5-1 and TRBJ2-2, with D maybe TRBD1 (6 bases). This CDR3 comprises 15 residues. From germline, CDR1 is SGHRS and CDR2 YFSETQ. CDR3 protein: CDSSRAGAQTGELFF. CDR3 DNA sequence: TGCGACAGCAGCCGCGCAGGGGCTCAAACCGGGGAGCTGTTTTTT.

As concerns this clonotype: The junction departs from germline at one end; a sequencing error may be responsible. The rearrangement joins TRBV6-2 or TRBV6-3 to TRBJ2-1, with 7 bases identical to TRBD2. The CDR3 covers 14 residues. The germline CDR1 and CDR2 sequences are MNHEY and SVGEGT. The DNA for the CDR3 is TGTACCGTCGGAACTAGCGAGGCCTACAATGGGCAGTTCTTC. It yields the protein CTVGTSEAYNGQFF.